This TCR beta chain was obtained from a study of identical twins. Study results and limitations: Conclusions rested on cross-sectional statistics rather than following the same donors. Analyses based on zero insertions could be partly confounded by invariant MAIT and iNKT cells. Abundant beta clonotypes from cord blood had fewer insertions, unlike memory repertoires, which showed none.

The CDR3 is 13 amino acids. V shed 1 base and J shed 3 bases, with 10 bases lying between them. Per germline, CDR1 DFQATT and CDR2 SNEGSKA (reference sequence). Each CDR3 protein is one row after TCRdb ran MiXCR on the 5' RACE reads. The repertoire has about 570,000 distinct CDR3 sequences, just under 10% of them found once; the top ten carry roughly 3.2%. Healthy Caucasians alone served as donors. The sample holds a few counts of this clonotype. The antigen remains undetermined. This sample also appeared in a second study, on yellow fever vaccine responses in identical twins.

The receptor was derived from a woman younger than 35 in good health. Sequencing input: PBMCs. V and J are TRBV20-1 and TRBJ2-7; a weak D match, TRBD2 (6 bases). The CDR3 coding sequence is TGCAGTGCTAGAGGAGCAGCGGGCTACGAGCAGTACTTC. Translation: CSARGAAGYEQYF.